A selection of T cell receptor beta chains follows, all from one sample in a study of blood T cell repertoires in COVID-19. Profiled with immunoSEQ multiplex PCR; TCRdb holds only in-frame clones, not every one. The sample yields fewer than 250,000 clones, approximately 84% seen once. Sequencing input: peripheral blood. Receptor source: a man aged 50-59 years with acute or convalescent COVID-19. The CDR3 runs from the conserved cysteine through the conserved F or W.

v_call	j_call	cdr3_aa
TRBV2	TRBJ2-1	CASSVESSYNEQFF
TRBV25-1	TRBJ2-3	CASSESRSSGVDTQYF
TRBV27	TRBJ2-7	CASSLLGRNEQYF
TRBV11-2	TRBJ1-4	CASSLVGTVATNEKLFF
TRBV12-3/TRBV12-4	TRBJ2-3	CATNHQGTDTQYF
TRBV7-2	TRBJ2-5	CASSLFGLAEETQYF
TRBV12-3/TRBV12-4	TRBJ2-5	CASRSRAGETQYF
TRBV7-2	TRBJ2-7	CASSLQGGSSYEQYF
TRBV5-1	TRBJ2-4	CASSLYLRSPSAPIKNIQYF
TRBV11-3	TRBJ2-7	CASSPWSGTSYEQYF
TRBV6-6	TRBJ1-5	CASSPGFGQPQHF
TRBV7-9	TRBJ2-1	CASSHKGAGRDNEQFF
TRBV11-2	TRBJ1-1	CASSSNRDTEAFF
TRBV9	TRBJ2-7	CASSVGASFAWQYF
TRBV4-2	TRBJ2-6	CASSHPGDLLSGANVLTF
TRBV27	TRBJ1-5	CASSLWGYSGQPQHF
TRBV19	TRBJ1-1	CASSTWGQGRTEAFF
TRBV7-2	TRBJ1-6	CASSFGGGRSSSPLHF
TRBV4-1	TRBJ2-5	CASSQGPRGGQETQYF
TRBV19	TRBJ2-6	CASSIGAGGADSGANVLTF
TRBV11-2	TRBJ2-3	CASSLAQPGTYPQYF
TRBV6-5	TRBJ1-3	CASSYSGGFSGNTIYF
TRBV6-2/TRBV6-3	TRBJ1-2	CASSYTLGQGTRRDGYTF
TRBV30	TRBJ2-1	CAWSGITGTAQLF
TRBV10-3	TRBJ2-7	CAISEPGTGDSHEQYF
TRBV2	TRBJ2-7	CASTKGGSGRVEQYF
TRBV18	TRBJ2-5	CASSPPGETQYF